This T cell receptor (beta chain) is drawn from a study of cytomegalovirus exposure and HLA in healthy donors. The study, taken as a whole, reports: Both high specificity and high sensitivity reportedly marked the classifier's diagnosis of cytomegalovirus status. Confirmation in vitro established that a few CMV-associated chains were specific for CMV antigens.

Primers included in the PCR were 60 Vbeta and 13 Jbeta primers. The method was immunoSEQ multiplex PCR; TCRdb's version includes in-frame clones alone and lacks a portion of them. The sample carries approximately 160,000 clones, approximately 73% recorded once. The germline V gene encodes CDR1 MGHDK and CDR2 SYGVNS. V dropped 4 bases and J dropped 5 bases, with 5 bases sitting between them. There are 11 residues in the CDR3. As regards this clone: Its target is unknown.

The material sequenced was PBMCs. The sequence derives from a man aged 45-60 years in good health and CMV-seronegative. This chain joins TRBV25-1 and TRBJ1-2; D may be TRBD1 (5 bases). CDR3 residues: CASSAGYGYTF. Written as DNA, the CDR3 is TGTGCCAGCAGTGCAGGGTATGGCTACACCTTC.